These 21 T cell receptor beta chains share one sample of origin, sequenced in a study of control samples from healthy donors and cancer patients. The assay was immunoSEQ multiplex PCR, and TCRdb's table has in-frame clones only and misses some. The sample contains about 130,000 clones, 85% to 95% of which appear only once. The source material was PBMCs. The source is a man aged 55-75 years with colorectal cancer.

This clone was recorded a few times. The chain is built from TRBV25-1 and TRBJ1-2, with a possible D match to TRBD1 (5 bases). Trimming took off 5 bases at V and 6 bases at J, with 16 bases between the two ends. The CDR3 has 14 amino acids. CDR1 MGHDK and CDR2 SYGVNS come from the germline V gene. CDR3 in amino acids: CASSSLPGKNGYTF. CDR3 nucleotide sequence: TGTGCCAGCAGTTCCTTACCAGGGAAAAATGGCTACACCTTC.

The V gene is TRBV11-2, the J gene TRBJ2-2, with 9 nucleotides matching TRBD1. V lost 7 bases, J lost 4 bases, and 7 bases stayed unmatched. This CDR3 contains 15 residues. Germline loops: CDR1 SGHAT, CDR2 FQNNGV. The CDR3 bases are TGTGCCAGCATCCTGGGACAGGGCGGCACCGGGGAGCTGTTTTTT. Protein product: CASILGQGGTGELFF. The whole variable domain, filled in from reference TRBV11-2 and TRBJ2-2, reads EAGVAQSPRYKIIEKRQSVAFWCNPISGHATLYWYQQILGQGPKLLIQFQNNGVVDDSQLPKDRFSAERLKGVDSTLKIQPAKLEDSAVYLCASILGQGGTGELFFGEGSRLTVL.

The chain links TRBV4-1 to TRBJ1-4; D gene unclear. This CDR3 region has 15 residues. Trimming took 4 bases from V and 0 from J, leaving 9 bases between them. Germline CDR1 and CDR2: MGHRA and YSYEKL. DNA for the CDR3: TGCGCCAGCAGCCTCGGCCGGGCAACTAATGAAAAACTGTTTTTT. Translation: CASSLGRATNEKLFF.

The CDR3 coding sequence is TGTGCCAGCAGCTTCCACCGGGTCCGCACAGATACGCAGTATTTT. This sequence encodes CASSFHRVRTDTQYF. The rearrangement uses TRBV11-2 and TRBJ2-3; D not resolved. Germline CDR1 and CDR2: SGHAT and FQNNGV. CDR3 length: 15 residues. The ends were cut back, 3 bases at V and 1 base at J, with 11 bases in the middle. The entire variable domain, with the rest obtained from reference TRBV11-2 and TRBJ2-3, is as follows: EAGVAQSPRYKIIEKRQSVAFWCNPISGHATLYWYQQILGQGPKLLIQFQNNGVVDDSQLPKDRFSAERLKGVDSTLKIQPAKLEDSAVYLCASSFHRVRTDTQYFGPGTRLTVL.

This chain joins TRBV24-1 and TRBJ1-2; D is perhaps TRBD1 (5 bases). Per the germline V gene, CDR1 is KGHDR and CDR2 is SFDVKD. V was shortened by 10 bases and J by 8 bases, with 16 bases between the two germline ends. The CDR3 consists of 12 residues. This CDR3 reads CATKGTAGGYTF. The CDR3 nucleotides read TGTGCCACAAAAGGGACGGCGGGAGGCTACACCTTC.

In nucleotides, the CDR3 is TGCGCCAGCAGCACGGGCCCTGGTTCACCCCTCCACTTT. This translates into CASSTGPGSPLHF. This chain links TRBV5-1 with TRBJ1-6; D unresolved. Germline V gives CDR1 SGHRS, CDR2 YFSETQ. This CDR3 comprises 13 residues. Trimming removed 4 bases at V and 9 bases at J, with 11 bases between.

The chain employs TRBV21-1 and TRBJ1-5; the D segment call TRBD1 is taken from the table without a DNA check. TRBV21-1 is noted as a pseudogene. The CDR3 consists of 18 residues. For the CDR3, the DNA is TGTGCCAGCAGCAAAGAACGGCAGGCCCCCTATAGCAATCAGCCCCAGCATTTT. It encodes CASSKERQAPYSNQPQHF.

The V and J genes are TRBV4-1 and TRBJ2-5; the match to TRBD2 covers 12 bases. The ends lost 0 bases at V and 4 bases at J; junction bases unmatched: 3. The CDR3 covers 16 residues. CDR1 is MGHRA, CDR2 YSYEKL, per germline. The CDR3 protein is CASSQDLGLAGETQYF. The CDR3, as DNA: TGCGCCAGCAGCCAAGATCTGGGACTAGCGGGAGAGACCCAGTACTTC.

This chain connects TRBV19 to TRBJ2-1; TRBD2 agrees at 9 bases. This CDR3 contains 17 residues. Germline lookup yields CDR1 LNHDA and CDR2 SQIVND (reference sequence). Trimming took 5 bases from V and 3 from J; bases not matched to a gene: 11. In DNA form, the CDR3 reads TGTGCCAGTAGTTCCATAGCGGGGGAACCCTTCTACAATGAGCAGTTCTTC. This translates into CASSSIAGEPFYNEQFF.

This chain joins TRBV7-8 and TRBJ1-5; D call uncertain. V lost 4 bases, J lost 2 bases, and 12 bases lay in between. From germline, CDR1 is SGHVS and CDR2 FQNEAQ. The CDR3 loop spans 15 amino acids. The CDR3 region has the DNA TGTGCCAGCAGCTACGGACGGTCGGGCAATCAGCCCCAGCATTTT. Translated, it gives CASSYGRSGNQPQHF.

This clone was detected once. CDR3 in amino acids: CASSVPDGAGIETQYF. As DNA, the CDR3 is TGTGCCAGCAGCGTACCTGATGGGGCAGGGATAGAGACCCAGTACTTC. This chain links TRBV9 with TRBJ2-5; perhaps TRBD1 as D (5 bases). Germline CDR1 SGDLS, CDR2 YYNGEE. V lost 1 base, J lost 4 bases, and 17 bases lay in between. CDR3 length: 16 residues. Full variable domain (outside the CDR3, taken from reference TRBV9 and TRBJ2-5): DSGVTQTPKHLITATGQRVTLRCSPRSGDLSVYWYQQSLDQGLQFLIQYYNGEERAKGNILERFSAQQFPDLHSELNLSSLELGDSALYFCASSVPDGAGIETQYFGPGTRLLVL.

The CDR3 reads CASSSLTEPKNVLTF. The CDR3, as DNA: TGTGCCAGCAGCTCACTGACGGAACCCAAGAACGTCCTGACTTTC. V gene TRBV7-9 combines with J gene TRBJ2-6; unclear D gene. This CDR3 comprises 15 residues. The V end was cut by 4 bases, the J end by 10 bases, with 17 bases between. Germline V gives CDR1 SEHNR, CDR2 FQNEAQ (reference sequence). Drawing the rest from reference TRBV7-9 and TRBJ2-6, the complete variable domain is DTGVSQNPRHKITKRGQNVTFRCDPISEHNRLYWYRQTLGQGPEFLTYFQNEAQLEKSRLLSDRFSAERPKGSFSTLEIQRTEQGDSAMYLCASSSLTEPKNVLTFGAGSRLTVL.

The chain couples TRBV19 to TRBJ1-3, with no clear D. V lost 8 bases to trimming and J lost 0 bases, with 14 bases between them. The CDR3 covers 15 residues. The germline V gene encodes CDR1 LNHDA and CDR2 SQIVND (reference sequence). The CDR3 region has the DNA TGTGCCAGTTCGGCCGCTGGCTTCTCTGGAAACACCATATATTTT. Translating gives CASSAAGFSGNTIYF.

The chain links TRBV11-3 to TRBJ2-5; TRBD2 matches 10 bases. Germline loops: CDR1 SGHNT, CDR2 YENEEA. There are 16 residues in the CDR3. Trimming cost V 0 bases and J 5 bases; bases outside gene matches: 6. The CDR3 region has the DNA TGTGCCAGCAGCTTAGATGGAGCGGGGGGGCCGGAGACCCAGTACTTC. Its protein is CASSLDGAGGPETQYF.

The V and J genes are TRBV3-1 (or the pseudogene TRBV3-2) and TRBJ2-1; D is tentatively TRBD1 or TRBD2 (5 bases each). Germline V lookup: CDR1 LGHDT, CDR2 YNNKEL (reference sequence). Deletions cut 2 bases from V and 8 bases from J, with 19 bases between. The CDR3 has 16 amino acids. The CDR3 reads CASSQNGATLAYEQFF. As DNA, the CDR3 is TGTGCCAGCAGCCAAAACGGGGCTACCCTAGCCTATGAGCAGTTCTTC.

The chain recombines TRBV19 with TRBJ1-5, with unresolved D. Trimming removed 6 bases from V and 0 bases from J, with 18 bases in between. Germline V gene lookup returns CDR1 LNHDA and CDR2 SQIVND (reference sequence). This CDR3 region has 17 residues. As DNA, the CDR3 is TGTGCCAGTAGCCCCTCAGCGGAGGTTATTAGCAATCAGCCCCAGCATTTT. Protein sequence: CASSPSAEVISNQPQHF.

J is TRBJ1-1 and V is TRBV3-1 (or the pseudogene TRBV3-2); D is undetermined. The V and J ends lost 1 base and 3 bases respectively, with 6 bases between them. The CDR3 contains 13 residues. Germline CDR1 LGHDT, CDR2 YNNKEL (reference sequence). The CDR3 nucleotides are TGTGCCAGCAGCCAAGGGGAGCACACTGAAGCTTTCTTT. Encoded protein: CASSQGEHTEAFF.

The chain has TRBV24-1 and TRBJ1-6; TRBD1 is a possible D gene (6 bases). Deletions cut 3 bases from V and 13 bases from J, with 21 bases between. The CDR3 loop spans 16 amino acids. Germline V gives CDR1 KGHDR, CDR2 SFDVKD. CDR3 sequence (DNA): TGTGCCACCAGTGATGCCGGGGGACTATGGGGGGCTCCCCTCCACTTT. It codes for CATSDAGGLWGAPLHF.

The chain is built from TRBV10-2 and TRBJ2-1, with TRBD2 matching 14 bases. V trimming: 3 bases; J trimming: 0 bases; junction bases outside the gene matches: 7. Germline V gene data show CDR1 as WSHSY and CDR2 as SAAADI. CDR3 length: 19 amino acids. Written as DNA, the CDR3 is TGCGCCAGCAGTGAAGGACTAGCGGGGGGATGGAGCTCCTACAATGAGCAGTTCTTC. The encoded protein is CASSEGLAGGWSSYNEQFF.

The chain is built from TRBV24-1 and TRBJ2-6; the D is unclear. The CDR3 contains 15 residues. The germline V and J ends were trimmed by 5 bases and 0 bases, with 7 bases remaining between them. Germline CDR1 is KGHDR and CDR2 is SFDVKD. CDR3 residues: CATSGKGSGANVLTF. The CDR3 DNA sequence: TGTGCCACCAGTGGGAAGGGCTCTGGGGCCAACGTCCTGACTTTC.

The chain joins TRBV30 to TRBJ2-3; D is unclear. Germline-derived CDR1 and CDR2 are GTSNPN and SVGIG (reference sequence). The V end lost 7 bases, the J end lost 6 bases, and 23 bases lay between the germline ends. CDR3 size: 15 residues. CDR3 loop: CAFARTGGIIDTQYF. The CDR3 nucleotides read TGTGCCTTCGCGAGGACCGGTGGGATTATTGATACGCAGTATTTT. The whole variable domain, remainder taken from reference TRBV30 and TRBJ2-3, is SQTIHQWPATLVQPVGSPLSLECTVEGTSNPNLYWYRQAAGRGLQLLFYSVGIGQISSEVPQNLSASRPQDRQFILSSKKLLLSDSGFYLCAFARTGGIIDTQYFGPGTRLTVL.